This T cell receptor (beta chain) was retrieved from a study of cytomegalovirus exposure and HLA in healthy donors listed by TCRdb under 2017. About the full investigation: According to an earlier analysis of 587 of the donors, roughly 180 million T cells yielded 90 million to 130 million unique TCR beta sequences and 250 to 350 Gb of sequence data. Roughly 310 gigabases of sequencing data and roughly 90 million unique TCR sequences were included in an early release covering around 600 HLA-typed donors. The genetic ancestry cluster associated with self-reported Caucasian donors included approximately 85% of the approximately 400 genotyped donors. The aim of the study was to test whether cataloging public T cell receptors could identify signatures of past pathogen exposure. Using immunosequencing, the study profiled T cell repertoires from fewer than 700 subjects and related those repertoires to cytomegalovirus serostatus. In addition to the first cohort of 666 subjects, a separate validation cohort of approximately 130 different subjects was used. To predict cytomegalovirus infection status, the study brought together high-throughput TCR immunosequencing, statistical association of individual TCRs with disease status, and machine learning. In a later analysis, previously published TCR beta repertoires from 600 to 850 donors were re-analyzed and high-resolution HLA genotyping was added so that TCR occurrence patterns could be studied. Rather than drawing on any new phenotypic data, the later analysis identified candidate immune exposures from TCR beta sequences and the way those sequences occurred across donors. To decide whether each TCR beta V gene segment behaved as functional or pseudogenic, an earlier analysis of some 580 of the donors relied on high-throughput TCR beta sequencing. Donor age, sex, ethnicity and CMV serostatus were collected together with the repertoire data. In a later genetic analysis, genome-wide SNP genotypes for about three fifths of the roughly 670 donors were used, and that subset was treated as a discovery cohort. All discovery cohort repertoires had been generated using a single sequencing platform. HLA typing covered class I and class II loci at four-digit resolution. The number of donors typed differed by locus, with roughly 620-640 for A, B, C, DRB1 and DQB1, around 500 for DQA1, 600 to 610 for DPA1, and approximately 470 for DPB1. Roughly five DR-DQ haplotypes were handled as single units for association and clustering because linkage in the cohort was strong. Among 398 genotyped donors of the cohort, an average of approximately 240,000 unique TCR beta nucleotide sequences was sequenced per donor, of which about 18% were non-productive. General findings and caveats noted by the study authors: In a later genetic analysis, fewer N-insertions in productive TCRs were reported among donors in an Asian-associated ancestry cluster than the approximately 710-donor mean. In a later analysis, most CMV-associated TCR beta chains were found to appear HLA-restricted, with HLA associations seemingly driven largely by CMV exposure. Compared with equally common non-associated chains, HLA-associated TCR beta chains in a later analysis were more clonally expanded and had lower generation probabilities. Correlated functional status among segregating V segments might be attributable to linkage disequilibrium, but an unknown experimental factor could not be ruled out. A later analysis found that TCR association rates varied across HLA loci, with DRB1 alleles showing the most associated TCRs and HLA-C alleles the fewest. Some 16 rarely observed V segments, including chromosome 9 orphons, were excluded from the earlier analysis of almost 600 of the donors because counts were too low. When HLA alleles, especially DR and DQ, strongly co-occurred, attributing TCR associations to individual alleles was difficult. Only TCR beta chains were sequenced in this cohort, and the absence of alpha or paired-chain data limited detectable features. The presence/absence analyses assumed that sequencing depth was roughly uniform across donors, and that assumption may not be true. The classifier was reported to diagnose cytomegalovirus status with high specificity and sensitivity in both the original and validation cohorts. A further reported finding was that TCR beta sequences accurately predicted the HLA-A and HLA-B alleles for most subjects in the first cohort. Most TCR sequences were observed very rarely across donors, whereas some public TCRs were present in many individuals. In vitro tests confirmed that a few of the cytomegalovirus-associated TCR beta chains recognize cytomegalovirus antigens. The 87-base-pair reads could not distinguish some IMGT-functional V segments, including TRBV6-2 and TRBV6-3, so those segments were excluded. Specific HLA alleles were associated with 18,000 or so TCR beta sequences at a false discovery rate of 0.05 in a later analysis. A later genetic analysis associated a missense DCLRE1C variant with V-gene and J-gene trimming of TCR beta chains, and an independent cohort replicated the association. The authors suggested that the approach could potentially be generalized to other disease states and immunological phenotypes. An earlier analysis of approximately 500 of the donors showed that most TCR beta V segments appeared in productive rearrangements either about 87% or about 30% of the time, which broadly matched IMGT annotations. The only immune exposure information available for the cohort was CMV serostatus. Because some donors lacked HLA typing at each locus, the association tests relied only on the typed subset. In a later analysis, several top co-occurrence clusters were reported to appear linked to parvovirus B19, influenza, CMV and Epstein-Barr virus. A cluster of highly shared sequence variants was judged likely to represent a technical artifact of the sequencing pipeline. The study listed 150 to 200 TCR beta chains as associated with cytomegalovirus.

The library came from the immunoSEQ multiplex PCR assay. The multiplex PCR relied on a mix of 60 forward primers for TCR Vbeta segments and 13 reverse primers for TCR Jbeta segments. The CDR3 region of rearranged TCR beta genes was amplified from genomic DNA by a multiplex PCR assay. Amplified TCR beta libraries were sequenced as 87-base-pair reads on the Illumina HiSeq System. The paper's data handling went like this. A later analysis tallied about 77 million unique TCR beta chains across the 610 or so repertoires, and approximately 11 million of those chains were shared by two or more donors. To remove PCR and sequencing errors, raw reads were error-corrected and collapsed into unique sequences using a nearest-neighbor algorithm that merged closely related sequences. Alignment of CDR3 sequences to IMGT reference sequences was used to assign V, D and J gene segments. For a sequence to be retained, at least a six-nucleotide match to both a V gene segment and a J gene segment was required. A rearrangement counted as productive if the CDR3 had no stop codons and remained in frame with V and J, and every other rearrangement counted as non-productive. CDR3 was defined by IMGT convention, running from the second conserved V-encoded cysteine to the conserved J-encoded phenylalanine. In an earlier analysis of more than 550 of the donors, sequences lacking an unambiguous match to a single V gene segment were excluded. An earlier analysis of 587 of the donors called V segments functional above 56.7% productive rearrangements and segregating when the between-donor standard deviation exceeded 5%. A statistical classification framework was developed to diagnose cytomegalovirus status using the catalog of TCR beta chain sequences. In a later analysis, V and J genes were assigned by comparing TCR nucleotide sequences against IMGT/GENE-DB human TR gene sequences. Using the TCRdist pipeline, a later analysis assigned CDR3 sequences along with most-parsimonious VDJ recombination scenarios. In a later analysis, each TCR beta chain was defined by its CDR3 amino acid sequence together with its V-gene family, and reads without a unique V-gene family were excluded. As a way to deal with suspected cross-contamination and a sequencing artifact, a later analysis dropped 640 or so nucleotide sequences that were highly shared and had low generation probability. In a later analysis, a clonal expansion index was calculated for each public chain from normalized within-repertoire ranks of inferred template counts. A later analysis computed generation probabilities with a VDJ recombination model fitted to out-of-frame rearrangements, and checked the results against IGoR. In a later analysis, hypergeometric tests were used to score TCR-TCR, TCR-HLA and TCR-CMV co-occurrence, with a repertoire-size bias correction applied to TCR pairs. A later analysis estimated false discovery rates by permuting HLA or CMV assignments 20 times. In a later analysis, co-occurring TCRs were grouped with DBSCAN, and TCRdist sequence similarity was added when clustering was performed within HLA-allele-positive subsets. Repertoires with fewer than 30,000 or more than 120,000 public chains were left out of co-occurrence clustering, as were about 5 repertoires with anomalous nucleotide sharing. Entries here come from immuneACCESS through TCRdb and include only in-frame sequences with V and J called. Some clones fail to appear in such tables; in the studies checked, an unresolved V gene covers under half of the shortfall, and the cause of the remainder is unknown. The DNA was the basis for D and trimming; V, J and clone size are from that table. This sample holds some 60,000 clones; 75% to 85% were observed only once. The ten largest clones represent 3% to 4.5% of the sample.

In total, approximately 700 healthy bone marrow donors made up the cohort. At the time of sampling, all cohort members were nominally healthy, though unrecorded immune exposures were likely present. The donor was CMV seronegative and belonged to the group of more than 300 seronegative cohort members. A peripheral blood sample was provided by each donor, and peripheral blood mononuclear cells were used for TCR beta sequencing. Genomic DNA was extracted from the blood cell samples with the Qiagen DNeasy Blood Extraction Kit. With respect to this clone: The clone's antigen remains unknown. One base away there is no much larger clone; base qualities are not given.

Inclusive of the bounding cysteine and phenylalanine, the CDR3 is 15 residues long. The CDR3 DNA has 45 bases and is translated from base 1. Clipping removes 3 bases from V and 0 bases from J, with 2 as the unmatched junction base count. Sequences MNHNS (CDR1) and SASEGT (CDR2) are obtained from the germline V gene. Material for sequencing was PBMCs. The sequence links TRBV6-1 to TRBJ1-1; TRBD1 lines up with 9 middle nucleotides. This sequence was found in a middle-aged woman in good health and CMV-seronegative. The CDR3 in this case is CASSDGQGLNTEAFF. The bases are TGTGCCAGCAGTGATGGACAGGGGCTGAACACTGAAGCTTTCTTT.